This is a list of T cell receptor beta chains from one sample in a study of neurological immune-mediated disorders. MiXCR, run by TCRdb on the 5' RACE reads, gives a single entry per CDR3 protein. The repertoire consists of roughly 74,000 distinct CDR3 sequences, with 5.2% occurring once and the leading ten covering around 6.8%. Sequencing was done on a sample of PBMCs. The receptors originated from a man aged 18 to 29 with multiple sclerosis. CDR3s include the opening cysteine and the closing phenylalanine or tryptophan. A D gene is named only where the DNA matches it firmly. Expanded clones get a size class; other rows say once, few or many, or leave the size out.

D	length	V	size	J	DNA	CDR3
TRBD1	15	TRBV7-2	few	TRBJ1-5	TGTGCCAGCAGCCCACGCCCCGGGACAGATATTCCCCAGAATTTT	CASSPRPGTDIPQNF
NA	13	TRBV3-1	many	TRBJ1-6	TGTGCCAGCAGCCAAGGGTCTGATTCACCCCTCCACTTT	CASSQGSDSPLHF
NA	13	TRBV7-8	few	TRBJ1-4	TGTGCCAGCAGCCCCACTAGGCGGGAAAAACTGTTTTTT	CASSPTRREKLFF
NA	13	TRBV5-1	NA	TRBJ2-7	TGCGCCAGCAGCCTGTCGGACGGCTACGAGCAGTACTTC	CASSLSDGYEQYF
NA	16	TRBV10-3	many	TRBJ2-2	TGTGCCATCAGTGAAAAAGGGCAGGAGAACACCGGGGAGCTGTTTTTT	CAISEKGQENTGELFF
TRBD1	16	TRBV4-2	many	TRBJ2-7	TGTGCCAGCAGCCAAGAAATCGGACAGGTACATTACGAGCAGTACTTC	CASSQEIGQVHYEQYF
NA	16	TRBV12-3/TRBV12-4	NA	TRBJ2-3	TGTGCCAGCAGCACCAGGGGAGCAGTGAGCACAGATACGCAGTATTTT	CASSTRGAVSTDTQYF
NA	15	TRBV7-9	many	TRBJ1-1	TGTGCCAGCAGCCCCGGCTCGGGGGTGAACACTGAAGCTTTCTTT	CASSPGSGVNTEAFF
NA	15	TRBV20-1	many	TRBJ2-6	TGCAGTGCCGGTCCTGGGGTAACTGGGGCCAACGTCCTGACTTTC	CSAGPGVTGANVLTF
NA	14	TRBV12-3/TRBV12-4	NA	TRBJ1-5	TGTGCCAGCAGTTTTCAAGGGGCAAGACAGCCCCAGAATTTT	CASSFQGARQPQNF
TRBD2	17	TRBV11-2	NA	TRBJ2-1	TGTGCCAGCAGCTTCGGGCGGGGGGGCTTCAAAGGCTATGAGCAGTTCTTC	CASSFGRGGFKGYEQFF
TRBD2	13	TRBV27	many	TRBJ2-7	TGTGCCAGCTCTTGGACTAGCGGTTACGAGCAGTACTTC	CASSWTSGYEQYF
TRBD2	15	TRBV3-1	many	TRBJ2-7	TGTGCCAGCAGCCCGGGACTAGCGGGTTCCTACGAGCAGTACTTC	CASSPGLAGSYEQYF
TRBD2	19	TRBV5-1	many	TRBJ2-1	TGCGCCAGCAGCTTGCGGAGTTGGGCTAGCGGGGGATCTTACAATGAGCAGTTCTTC	CASSLRSWASGGSYNEQFF
NA	15	TRBV20-1	NA	TRBJ1-1	TGCAGTGCCAGCGGGGGGTTCGCGGGGAACACTGAAGCTTTCTTT	CSASGGFAGNTEAFF
NA	14	TRBV28	many	TRBJ2-1	TGTGCCAGCAGTTTATTCGGGTTCTACAATGAGCAGTTCTTC	CASSLFGFYNEQFF
NA	14	TRBV21-1	many	TRBJ1-5	TGTGCCACCAGACCAGGGGTCAGCAATCAGCCCCAGCATTTT	CATRPGVSNQPQHF
NA	14	TRBV3-1	medium-sized	TRBJ1-5	TGTGCCAGCAGCCAAGAGGCGGTCAATCAGCCCCAGCATTTT	CASSQEAVNQPQHF
NA	16	TRBV4-2	many	TRBJ2-1	TGTGCCAGCAGCCCTTCATCGACAGGTGCCTACAATGAGCAGTTCTTC	CASSPSSTGAYNEQFF
NA	13	TRBV3-1	NA	TRBJ2-7	TGTGCCAGCAGCCGACAGATCGAAGGCGAGCAGTACTTC	CASSRQIEGEQYF
TRBD2	15	TRBV5-1	NA	TRBJ2-1	TGCGCCAGCAGACTAGCGGGGTCTGGTTACAATGAGCAGTTCTTC	CASRLAGSGYNEQFF
NA	14	TRBV20-1	NA	TRBJ1-1	TGCAGTGCTAGAGGGGCCGTAGGGAACACTGAAGCTTTCTTT	CSARGAVGNTEAFF
TRBD1	15	TRBV2	many	TRBJ1-1	TGTGCCAGCAGTAACAGGGGCGGGGTGAACACTGAAGCTTTCTTT	CASSNRGGVNTEAFF
NA	15	TRBV18	many	TRBJ1-1	TGTGCCAGCTCACCACGGGAAATGGTGAACACTGAAGCTTTCTTT	CASSPREMVNTEAFF
NA	15	TRBV12-3/TRBV12-4	many	TRBJ1-1	TGTGCCAGCACCTTAGCGGCAGGCGTGAACACTGAAGCTTTCTTT	CASTLAAGVNTEAFF
NA	16	TRBV20-1	NA	TRBJ1-6	TGCAGTGCTCCATACAGGGCCATCTCCTATAATTCACCCCTCCACTTT	CSAPYRAISYNSPLHF
NA	14	TRBV5-1	many	TRBJ2-1	TGCGCCAGCAGCTTGGAGGTCTCCTACAATGAGCAGTTCTTC	CASSLEVSYNEQFF
TRBD2	18	TRBV29-1	many	TRBJ2-7	TGCAGCGTGAAGGGCGGGAGGGCCGCCTCTCCAAGCTCCTACGAGCAGTACTTC	CSVKGGRAASPSSYEQYF
NA	13	TRBV5-1	many	TRBJ1-4	TGCGCCAGCGGGGACGGACCAAATGAAAAACTGTTTTTT	CASGDGPNEKLFF
NA	12	TRBV20-1	many	TRBJ2-3	TGCAGTGCCGCATTCCGCGGGGATACGCAGTATTTT	CSAAFRGDTQYF